A single sample is the source of the 4 T cell receptor beta chains below, sequenced in a study of blood T cell repertoires in COVID-19. Assay used: immunoSEQ multiplex PCR; TCRdb lists only in-frame clones, some missing. The profile covers more than 250,000 clones, with 88% appearing a single time and more than 1% taken by the ten largest. The material sequenced was PBMCs or T cells enriched from blood (not recorded which). Receptors originate from a woman in her 40s with acute COVID-19.

This clone showed up just once. The chain uses TRBV9 and TRBJ2-5; 8 bases agree with TRBD2. V gave up 4 bases and J gave up 5 bases; unmatched junction bases: 13. The CDR3 consists of 16 residues. CDR1 is SGDLS and CDR2 is YYNGEE in the germline V gene. The CDR3 DNA reads as TGTGCCAGCAGCCCACAGACTAGCGTAAGGGAGGAGACCCAGTACTTC. Protein sequence: CASSPQTSVREETQYF. Using reference TRBV9 and TRBJ2-5 for the parts outside the CDR3, the full variable domain is DSGVTQTPKHLITATGQRVTLRCSPRSGDLSVYWYQQSLDQGLQFLIQYYNGEERAKGNILERFSAQQFPDLHSELNLSSLELGDSALYFCASSPQTSVREETQYFGPGTRLLVL.

CDR3 region: CASSLGAVVSGNTIYF. The CDR3 nucleotides read TGTGCCAGCAGCTTGGGTGCGGTCGTCTCTGGAAACACCATATATTTT. The rearrangement joins TRBV5-8 to TRBJ1-3, with D hard to call. CDR3 length: 16 amino acids. Germline V gene lookup returns CDR1 SGHTS and CDR2 YDEGEE. The ends were cut back, 0 bases at V and 0 bases at J, with 10 bases in the middle.

This clone was detected many times. The chain uses TRBV6-5 and TRBJ1-6; 8 bases match TRBD1. The CDR3 consists of 14 residues. Germline values: CDR1 MNHEY, CDR2 SVGAGI. The ends lost 5 bases at V and 10 bases at J; junction bases unmatched: 7. CDR3 bases: TGTGCCAGCAGTACGACAGGGGCGGGCTCACCCCTCCACTTT. This sequence encodes CASSTTGAGSPLHF.

This clone was picked up a small number of times. This chain joins TRBV5-4 and TRBJ1-2; 7 bases map to TRBD1. The V gene end was trimmed by 3 bases and the J gene end by 3 bases; junction bases not matched to a gene: 8. The length of the CDR3 is 15 residues. The germline V gene encodes CDR1 SGHNT and CDR2 YYREEE (reference sequence). DNA for the CDR3: TGTGCCAGCAGCTCCGCCCAGGGGGGAGACTATGGCTACACCTTC. Protein sequence: CASSSAQGGDYGYTF.